The rows below give T cell receptor beta chains drawn from one sample of a study of T cells expressing NK-cell markers. TCRdb reanalyzed the 5' RACE reads, giving one entry per CDR3 protein sequence and no DNA. The table lists about 180,000 distinct CDR3 sequences. The sample consisted of blood T cells: a sorted CD56 or NKG2C T cell subset, CD4+ or CD8+ T cells, or bulk PBMC T cells (not recorded which). The receptors derive from a woman between 18 and 70 years old in good health. Each CDR3 is given with its conserved first and last residue.

CASSVGNSGTDDTQYF,TRBJ2-3,TRBV9
CASSFYREQFF,TRBJ2-1,TRBV12-3/TRBV12-4
CASRSPGLLTDTQYF,TRBJ2-3,TRBV6-1
CASSLGQPANTEAFF,TRBJ1-1,TRBV7-3
CASSERRGPETQYF,TRBJ2-5,TRBV2
CASSPGQATDTQYF,TRBJ2-3,TRBV7-9
CASSVLAVTNTGELFF,TRBJ2-2,TRBV9
CATSFDRRGDTQYF,TRBJ2-3,TRBV15
CASNIFQGGNSYEQYF,TRBJ2-7,TRBV12-3/TRBV12-4
CASRDTYGNTIYF,TRBJ1-3,TRBV5-1
CASSKGGYRQGSYNEQFF,TRBJ2-1,TRBV21-1
CASSLARTGGDTEAFF,TRBJ1-1,TRBV7-9
CASSQSGTATEAFF,TRBJ1-1,TRBV4-1
CSVEPRGTSSYEQYF,TRBJ2-7,TRBV29-1
CSARDALYGYTF,TRBJ1-2,TRBV20-1
CASSPGFGELFF,TRBJ2-2,TRBV6-5
CASSLVLGDPNTGELFF,TRBJ2-2,TRBV7-2
CAISESGRGGSNTGELFF,TRBJ2-2,TRBV10-3
CASRMGVQGYQETQYF,TRBJ2-5,TRBV7-9
CASSWGGVNTGELFF,TRBJ2-2,TRBV5-6
CATSRRTTSEQFF,TRBJ2-1,TRBV15
CASSKSAGVETQYF,TRBJ2-5,TRBV7-3